This is a list of T cell receptor beta chains from one sample in a study of cytomegalovirus exposure and HLA in healthy donors. Here immunoSEQ multiplex PCR was the method, and the copy in TCRdb shows in-frame clones only, minus some. The table lists around 100,000 clones, 67% of them singletons. The sequencing input was PBMCs. These receptors were obtained from a man aged 25 to 40 in good health and CMV-seronegative. CDR3s include the opening cysteine and the closing phenylalanine or tryptophan. Each record gives: J gene, V gene, D gene, clone size, CDR3 protein, CDR3 DNA. D genes are given only for firm matches. Only part of the rows carry a size: once, few, many, or a class if the clone is expanded.

J: TRBJ2-3
V: TRBV18
D: .
size: .
CDR3: CASSPETSRTGDTQYF
DNA: TGTGCCAGCTCACCAGAAACTAGCAGGACTGGGGATACGCAGTATTTT

J: TRBJ2-5
V: TRBV7-2
D: TRBD2
size: .
CDR3: CASSLSSGSLWETQYF
DNA: TGTGCCAGCAGCTTATCTAGCGGGAGTCTTTGGGAGACCCAGTACTTC

J: TRBJ1-2
V: TRBV5-1
D: .
size: .
CDR3: CASRNGTTGYGYTF
DNA: TGCGCCAGCCGGAACGGGACAACGGGCTATGGCTACACCTTC

J: TRBJ1-2
V: TRBV4-3
D: .
size: .
CDR3: CASSHEGEANYGYTF
DNA: TGCGCCAGCAGCCATGAAGGAGAAGCTAACTATGGCTACACCTTC

J: TRBJ2-7
V: TRBV6-5
D: .
size: .
CDR3: CASSRNGDFYEQYF
DNA: TGTGCCAGCAGTCGAAACGGGGATTTCTACGAGCAGTACTTC

J: TRBJ2-7
V: TRBV5-4
D: .
size: .
CDR3: CASRRGPAQLDEQYF
DNA: TGTGCCAGCCGCCGAGGCCCTGCTCAGTTAGACGAGCAGTACTTC

J: TRBJ2-6
V: TRBV4-3
D: TRBD1
size: many
CDR3: CASSQETGSGANVLTF
DNA: TGCGCCAGCAGCCAAGAGACAGGGTCTGGGGCCAACGTCCTGACTTTC

J: TRBJ1-4
V: TRBV4-2
D: TRBD1
size: .
CDR3: CASSDRVGEKLFF
DNA: TGTGCCAGCAGCGACAGGGTTGGGGAAAAACTGTTTTTT

J: TRBJ1-5
V: TRBV30
D: TRBD1
size: .
CDR3: CACTQGAGQPQHF
DNA: TGTGCCTGCACCCAGGGGGCAGGTCAGCCCCAGCATTTT

J: TRBJ1-1
V: TRBV9
D: TRBD1
size: .
CDR3: CASSVDLVGTGGSAFF
DNA: TGTGCCAGCAGCGTAGATCTAGTAGGGACAGGGGGATCGGCTTTCTTT

J: TRBJ2-7
V: TRBV15
D: .
size: .
CDR3: CATSRDDGGYEQYF
DNA: TGTGCCACCAGCAGAGATGACGGGGGCTACGAGCAGTACTTC

J: TRBJ2-7
V: TRBV5-1
D: .
size: few
CDR3: CASRGSAFYEQYF
DNA: TGCGCCAGCAGGGGCAGTGCGTTCTACGAGCAGTACTTC

J: TRBJ2-5
V: TRBV6-5
D: TRBD1
size: .
CDR3: CASRDRVLVETQYF
DNA: TGTGCCAGCCGGGACAGGGTGTTAGTGGAGACCCAGTACTTC

J: TRBJ1-2
V: TRBV7-2
D: TRBD1
size: .
CDR3: CASSFDRGFNYGYTF
DNA: TGTGCCAGCAGCTTTGACAGGGGATTTAACTATGGCTACACCTTC

J: TRBJ2-7
V: TRBV28
D: TRBD2
size: .
CDR3: CASSIAGHSYEQYF
DNA: TGTGCCAGCTCCATAGCGGGCCACTCCTACGAGCAGTACTTC

J: TRBJ1-2
V: TRBV5-1
D: TRBD1
size: few
CDR3: CASSPRDRGAGGYTF
DNA: TGCGCCAGCAGCCCGCGGGACAGGGGCGCAGGAGGCTACACCTTC

J: TRBJ2-1
V: TRBV6-4
D: TRBD2
size: .
CDR3: CASSDSKGGRGYNEQFF
DNA: TGTGCCAGCAGTGACTCGAAGGGCGGGAGGGGCTACAATGAGCAGTTCTTC

J: TRBJ1-2
V: TRBV7-3
D: .
size: .
CDR3: CASSPLKLLDGYTF
DNA: TGTGCCAGCAGCCCTCTCAAACTCCTGGATGGCTACACCTTC

J: TRBJ1-1
V: TRBV10-2
D: .
size: .
CDR3: CASSKGGGAEAFF
DNA: TGCGCCAGCTCAAAGGGCGGGGGGGCTGAAGCTTTCTTT

J: TRBJ2-7
V: TRBV28
D: .
size: .
CDR3: CASSPYYEQYF
DNA: TGTGCCAGCAGTCCCTACTACGAGCAGTACTTC

J: TRBJ2-5
V: TRBV21-1
D: .
size: .
CDR3: CASSSTGALSEETQYF
DNA: TGTGCCAGCAGCTCCACAGGGGCCCTTAGCGAGGAGACCCAGTACTTC

J: TRBJ2-4
V: TRBV5-1
D: TRBD2
size: once
CDR3: CASSYGLAGDIQYF
DNA: TGCGCCAGCAGCTACGGACTAGCGGGGGACATTCAGTACTTC

J: TRBJ2-6
V: TRBV5-6
D: .
size: few
CDR3: CASSSGSGLTGANVLTF
DNA: TGTGCCAGCAGCTCGGGTTCAGGGCTGACTGGGGCCAACGTCCTGACTTTC

J: TRBJ1-1
V: TRBV2
D: .
size: medium-sized
CDR3: CASSDSTEAFF
DNA: TGTGCCAGCAGTGACAGCACTGAAGCTTTCTTT

J: TRBJ2-5
V: TRBV5-1
D: TRBD2
size: .
CDR3: CASSLRQISGRAAETQYF
DNA: TGCGCCAGCAGCTTAAGACAGATAAGCGGGAGGGCCGCCGAGACCCAGTACTTC

J: TRBJ2-1
V: TRBV2
D: TRBD2
size: .
CDR3: CASSSLAGGVNEQFF
DNA: TGTGCCAGCAGTTCTCTAGCGGGAGGTGTGAATGAGCAGTTCTTC

J: TRBJ2-3
V: TRBV7-7
D: TRBD2
size: .
CDR3: CASSLARGASDTQYF
DNA: TGTGCTAGCAGCTTAGCGCGGGGGGCCTCAGATACGCAGTATTTT